The 5 T cell receptor beta chains reported below all come from one sample, sequenced in a study of monozygotic twins with inflammatory bowel disease. TCRdb re-called the 5' RACE reads, yielding one record per CDR3 amino acid sequence without DNA. The clone table shows some 450,000 distinct CDR3 sequences, with the ten largest holding approximately 2.4%. Material: blood. These receptors were taken from a human donor with ulcerative colitis or Crohn's disease, or a healthy co-twin of an affected twin (not recorded which).

V usage is TRBV4-3 and J usage is TRBJ1-1; TCRdb returns TRBD1, unconfirmable since there is no DNA. This CDR3 has 14 residues. Germline values: CDR1 LGHNA, CDR2 YSLEER. CDR3 sequence: CASSPTGVGTEAFF.

The CDR3 sequence is CASREGYNEQFF. The gene calls are TRBV28 and TRBJ2-1; lacking DNA, the TRBD1 call made by TCRdb goes unchecked. From germline, CDR1 is MDHEN and CDR2 SYDVKM. CDR3 size: 12 residues. Full variable domain (rest looked up from reference TRBV28 and TRBJ2-1): DVKVTQSSRYLVKRTGEKVFLECVQDMDHENMFWYRQDPGLGLRLIYFSYDVKMKEKGDIPEGYSVSREKKERFSLILESASTNQTSMYLCASREGYNEQFFGPGTRLTVL.

This chain's CDR3 is CASSQVYGEKLFF. The V and J genes are TRBV4-3 and TRBJ1-4. The CDR3 is 13 amino acids. Germline CDR1 LGHNA, CDR2 YSLEER.

J is TRBJ1-1 and V is TRBV12-3 or TRBV12-4; TCRdb outputs TRBD1, but without DNA this stays unchecked. The length of the CDR3 is 12 residues. CDR3 region: CASSNGQFEAFF.

The chain links TRBV30 to TRBJ2-2; no DNA is available, so the TRBD1 call from TCRdb remains unchecked. CDR3 length: 14 amino acids. The germline V gene has CDR1 GTSNPN and CDR2 SVGIG (reference sequence). CDR3 amino acids: CAWSQDRVTGELFF.